Each of the 10 T cell receptor beta chains below was sequenced from the same sample in a study of cytomegalovirus exposure and HLA in healthy donors. 60 Vbeta and 13 Jbeta primers were used in PCR. The protocol was immunoSEQ multiplex PCR, while the TCRdb copy is restricted to in-frame clones and leaves out a portion. The sample carries under 110,000 clones, around three quarters recorded once. What was sequenced was PBMCs. The receptors shown here come from a boy younger than 18 in good health and CMV-seronegative.

The gene calls are TRBV5-1 and TRBJ2-3, with 10 bases aligning to TRBD2. Germline CDR1 reads SGHRS; CDR2 reads YFSETQ. The V segment lost 4 bases and the J segment 2 bases; nucleotides outside the gene matches: 4. This CDR3 is 15 amino acids long. CDR3 bases: TGCGCCAGCAGCCGAGGACTAGCGGACACAGATACGCAGTATTTT. This encodes CASSRGLADTDTQYF.

For this clone: The same CDR3 arises from other DNA sequences in this sample as well. The chain recombines TRBV30 with TRBJ2-3, with TRBD2 identical over 14 bases. The junction had 3 bases not matched to a gene; V was cut back by 6 bases and J by 1 base. From germline, CDR1 is GTSNPN and CDR2 SVGIG (reference sequence). The CDR3 consists of 15 residues. CDR3 sequence reads: CACPTSGRGTDTQYF. DNA for the CDR3: TGTGCCTGCCCGACTAGCGGGAGGGGCACAGATACGCAGTATTTT.

The chain couples TRBV28 to TRBJ1-1; unclear D gene. V was trimmed by 3 bases and J by 0 bases, leaving 8 bases between them. Germline assignment: CDR1 MDHEN and CDR2 SYDVKM. There are 14 residues in the CDR3. The CDR3 loop reads CASSFARVNTEAFF. For the CDR3, the DNA is TGTGCCAGCAGTTTTGCTCGGGTGAACACTGAAGCTTTCTTT.

This sequence joins TRBV4-3 and TRBJ2-7; 12 bases fit TRBD2. The V gene's germline CDR1 is LGHNA and CDR2 YSLEER. The CDR3 is 16 amino acids. V shed 0 bases, J shed 4 bases, and the junction held 4 bases outside the gene matches. For the CDR3, the DNA is TGCGCCAGCAGCCAAGAACTAGCGGGGGGTAATTACGAGCAGTACTTC. Translation: CASSQELAGGNYEQYF.

The chain joins TRBV7-2 to TRBJ2-5; no definite D call. V was clipped by 1 base and J by 2 bases, with 11 bases between them. The V gene's germline CDR1 is SGHTA and CDR2 FQGNSA. This CDR3 has 15 amino acids. CDR3 in amino acids: CASSLVAASQETQYF. CDR3 DNA: TGTGCCAGCAGCTTAGTGGCTGCAAGTCAAGAGACCCAGTACTTC.

In DNA form, the CDR3 reads TGCAGCGTGGTAGTTATCTCCTACAATGAGCAGTTCTTC. As protein: CSVVVISYNEQFF. V usage is TRBV29-1 and J usage is TRBJ2-1; no reliable D call. The germline V gene has CDR1 SQVTM and CDR2 ANQGSEA. This CDR3 has 13 amino acids. Trimming took off 6 bases at V and 0 bases at J, with 9 bases between the two ends.

This clone has only one observation. CDR3 residues: CASSQLLAGFTYNEQFF. The CDR3 DNA sequence: TGCGCCAGCAGCCAACTGCTAGCAGGATTTACCTACAATGAGCAGTTCTTC. V and J are TRBV4-1 and TRBJ2-1; TRBD2 is a possible D gene (5 bases). The CDR3 covers 17 residues. Germline V gene data show CDR1 as MGHRA and CDR2 as YSYEKL. The V end lost 2 bases, the J end lost 2 bases, and 16 bases lay between the germline ends.

The CDR3 loop reads CASSFTGTGGFSGNTIYF. The CDR3 DNA sequence: TGTGCCAGCAGCTTCACCGGGACAGGGGGCTTCTCTGGAAACACCATATATTTT. V gene TRBV7-2 combines with J gene TRBJ1-3; 12 nucleotides line up with TRBD1. V was pared by 3 bases and J by 0 bases, with 6 bases of the junction left unmatched. This CDR3 comprises 18 residues. CDR1 and CDR2 (germline): SGHTA, FQGNSA.

V is TRBV11-2 and J is TRBJ2-7, with D possibly being TRBD1 (5 bases). Trimming removed 5 bases at V and 2 bases at J, with 19 bases between. Germline V lookup: CDR1 SGHAT, CDR2 FQNNGV. The CDR3 runs 16 residues. The CDR3 loop reads CASSAGWVGLAYEQYF. CDR3 in DNA: TGTGCCAGCAGCGCAGGGTGGGTCGGCCTCGCCTACGAGCAGTACTTC.

This clone was seen ten or more times. V is TRBV7-2 and J is TRBJ2-2; 7 nucleotides agree with TRBD2. The CDR3 spans 15 residues. Germline V gene sequence: CDR1 SGHTA, CDR2 FQGNSA. Losses at the gene ends were 1 base for V and 1 base for J; bases not matched to a gene: 0. The CDR3 is CASSLGGGNTGELFF. The CDR3 bases are TGTGCCAGCAGCTTAGGGGGGGGGAACACCGGGGAGCTGTTTTTT.